The 21 T cell receptor beta chains below all came from one sample that was sequenced in a study of a mutant IDH1 vaccine in newly diagnosed glioma. Produced via immunoSEQ multiplex PCR; TCRdb's table is partial and in-frame only. The sample shows tens of thousands of clones, roughly 80% of them seen only once. The sample's time point: week 35, safety follow-up. Every single dose of the vaccine, 300 ug of mutant IDH1 20-mer peptide, came with topical imiquimod. Antigens for these TCRs are unknown. The specimen comprised PBMCs, sampled from a glioma patient whose treatment included an IDH1 peptide vaccine. The receptor set was obtained from a man in his forties with glioma.

V usage is TRBV27 and J usage is TRBJ1-2; 7 bases are shared with TRBD1. Trimming removed 2 bases from V and 4 bases from J; junction bases left unmatched: 4. Looked up from germline, CDR1 is MNHEY and CDR2 is SMNVEV (reference sequence). This CDR3 is built from 14 residues. The CDR3 sequence: CASSLGQGVYGYTF. CDR3 sequence (DNA): TGTGCCAGCAGTTTAGGGCAGGGGGTCTATGGCTACACCTTC.

The gene calls are TRBV20-1 and TRBJ2-5; TRBD1 matches 7 bases. CDR1 is DFQATT, CDR2 SNEGSKA, per germline (reference sequence). V dropped 5 bases and J dropped 4; count of bases not matched to a gene: 1. The CDR3 length is 11 residues. CDR3 in amino acids: CSAYRGETQYF. The CDR3 region has the DNA TGCAGTGCTTACAGGGGAGAGACCCAGTACTTC.

The chain couples TRBV9 to TRBJ2-1, with 10 bases aligning to TRBD2. Germline CDR1 reads SGDLS; CDR2 reads YYNGEE. V was clipped by 6 bases and J by 3 bases; unmatched bases: 0. The CDR3 has 13 amino acids. CDR3 DNA: TGTGCCAGCACTAGCGGGAGCTACAATGAGCAGTTCTTC. Its protein product is CASTSGSYNEQFF.

Of note for this clone: The junction departs from germline at one end; a sequencing error may be responsible. This rearrangement joins TRBV7-7 to TRBJ2-1, with D perhaps TRBD2 (6 bases). CDR1 is SSHAT, CDR2 FNYEAQ, per germline (reference sequence). The CDR3 runs to 14 residues. The CDR3 nucleotides are TGTGCTAGCAGCTTTACGGGTAGGGAGGATGAGCAGTTCTTC. Residues: CASSFTGREDEQFF.

This sequence joins TRBV5-1 and TRBJ2-5; TRBD1 or TRBD2 may be the D gene (5 bases each). The CDR3 has 13 amino acids. V was cut by 4 bases and J by 5 bases, with 12 bases left in between. Germline V gives CDR1 SGHRS, CDR2 YFSETQ. The CDR3: CASSGRDGETQYF. The CDR3 DNA is TGCGCCAGCAGCGGCAGGGACGGGGAGACCCAGTACTTC.

This rearrangement joins TRBV2 to TRBJ1-3; D remains unclear. V was cut by 8 bases and J by 4 bases, with 12 bases left in between. The CDR3 totals 13 residues. Germline V gene data show CDR1 as SNHLY and CDR2 as FYNNEI. Here the CDR3 reads CASGLVVGNTIYF. The CDR3 DNA reads as TGTGCCAGCGGTCTGGTGGTGGGAAACACCATATATTTT.

The chain uses TRBV10-3 and TRBJ2-3; the match to TRBD2 covers 7 bases. CDR1 ENHRY and CDR2 SYGVKD come from the germline V gene. This CDR3 has 15 residues. The trim removed 3 bases at V and 0 bases at J, leaving 3 bases unmatched. For the CDR3, the DNA is TGTGCCATCAGTGAAACTAGCGTTAGCACAGATACGCAGTATTTT. It is translated as CAISETSVSTDTQYF.

This clone has more than one count but fewer than ten. This rearrangement joins TRBV5-4 to TRBJ2-3; 12 nucleotides align to TRBD2. Germline CDR1 is SGHNT and CDR2 is YYREEE (reference sequence). The CDR3 has 16 residues. The J segment lost 6 bases and the V segment lost 3 bases, leaving 8 bases of the junction unmatched. The CDR3 region is CASSYRTSGAGDTQYF. As DNA, the CDR3 is TGTGCCAGCAGCTACCGGACTAGCGGGGCGGGGGATACGCAGTATTTT.

The chain joins TRBV7-3 to TRBJ2-3, with TRBD2 identical over 7 bases. The CDR3 totals 16 residues. Per the germline V gene, CDR1 is SGHTA and CDR2 is FQGTGA. With 2 bases clipped from V and 3 bases from J, the junction kept 8 bases outside the gene matches. CDR3 DNA sequence: TGTGCCAGCAGCTTAGGGGAGAGGCGGGGGACAGATACGCAGTATTTT. It is translated as CASSLGERRGTDTQYF.

As to this clone: Additional DNA sequences in this sample encode the identical CDR3. CDR3 bases: TGTGCCAGCAGTGACTCGGGCACCGGGGAGCTGTTTTTT. It translates to CASSDSGTGELFF. This chain uses TRBV6-4 with TRBJ2-2, with D unclear. The CDR3 contains 13 residues. The V end lost 0 bases, the J end lost 4 bases, and 3 bases lay between the germline ends. From germline, CDR1 is MRHNA and CDR2 SNTAGT.

The chain couples TRBV7-2 to TRBJ1-2; a weak D match, TRBD1 (6 bases). Trimming cost V 5 bases and J 8 bases, with 15 bases left between them. This CDR3 has 13 amino acids. Germline loops: CDR1 SGHTA, CDR2 FQGNSA. In DNA, the CDR3 is TGTGCCAGCAGCATAGGGGGGGATGGAGGCTACACCTTC. It encodes CASSIGGDGGYTF.

The rearrangement joins TRBV10-3 to TRBJ2-2; 11 nucleotides agree with TRBD2. The CDR3 loop spans 18 amino acids. V lost 2 bases, J lost 2 bases, and 7 bases stayed unmatched. Germline V lookup: CDR1 ENHRY, CDR2 SYGVKD. This CDR3 reads CAISERLAGGPNTGELFF. In nucleotides, the CDR3 is TGTGCCATCAGTGAGAGGTTAGCGGGAGGGCCAAACACCGGGGAGCTGTTTTTT.

The rearrangement uses TRBV4-1 and TRBJ2-4, with D perhaps matching TRBD1 (6 bases). Germline V gene lookup returns CDR1 MGHRA and CDR2 YSYEKL. This CDR3 has 17 amino acids. V was shortened by 0 bases and J by 5 bases, with 17 bases between the two germline ends. CDR3 DNA: TGCGCCAGCAGCCAAGAGGCAGGGGTCGTTGGGGAAAACATTCAGTACTTC. Protein: CASSQEAGVVGENIQYF.

The rearrangement joins TRBV7-2 to TRBJ2-5; TRBD2 might be the D (5 bases). V lost 5 bases to trimming and J lost 1 base, with 11 bases between them. The germline CDR1 and CDR2 sequences are SGHTA and FQGNSA. This CDR3 is built from 14 residues. The CDR3 DNA reads TGTGCCAGCAGCATCCCGGGATCCCAAGAGACCCAGTACTTC. Its protein product is CASSIPGSQETQYF.

The rearrangement links TRBV5-1 to TRBJ2-2; 7 bases map to TRBD2. Per the germline V gene, CDR1 is SGHRS and CDR2 is YFSETQ. This CDR3 has 15 residues. V trimming: 4 bases; J trimming: 7 bases; junction bases outside the gene matches: 10. The CDR3 DNA follows: TGCGCCAGCAGCCTCGCGGGAGAAGTGGGCGGGGAGCTGTTTTTT. It translates to CASSLAGEVGGELFF.

To note about this clone: Mismatch with germline at one junction end may stem from a read error. The chain is built from TRBV6-1 and TRBJ1-5; TRBD1 might be the D (6 bases). Germline values: CDR1 MNHNS, CDR2 SASEGT. The CDR3 extends over 17 amino acids. In nucleotides, the CDR3 is TGTGCCAGCTGTGACAGGCCACAAACTCATAGCAATCAGCCCCAGCATTTT. Encoded protein: CASCDRPQTHSNQPQHF.

The chain carries TRBV29-1 and TRBJ1-5; D possibly corresponds to TRBD1 (5 bases). The CDR3 runs to 15 residues. V shed 4 bases and J shed 2 bases, with 15 bases lying between them. Germline CDR1 SQVTM, CDR2 ANQGSEA. The CDR3 coding sequence is TGCAGCGTTGGGGACGGCATCCTCGGCAATCAGCCCCAGCATTTT. Amino acid sequence: CSVGDGILGNQPQHF.

This CDR3 is CASRDDTSNYGYTF. The CDR3 DNA reads TGTGCCAGTAGGGACGACACTTCTAACTATGGCTACACCTTC. The rearrangement links TRBV19 to TRBJ1-2, with D unclear. From germline, CDR1 is LNHDA and CDR2 SQIVND (reference sequence). Trimming shortened V by 6 bases and J by 0 bases, and 11 bases separated the two germline ends. The CDR3 extends over 14 amino acids.

The V call is TRBV29-1, the J call TRBJ1-6; D is perhaps TRBD1 (5 bases). Germline CDR1 is SQVTM and CDR2 is ANQGSEA. The ends were cut back, 3 bases at V and 4 bases at J, with 16 bases in the middle. This CDR3 region has 16 residues. The CDR3 DNA follows: TGCAGCGTTGAGGAGGGCGGACAACTTTATAATTCACCCCTCCACTTT. Its translation: CSVEEGGQLYNSPLHF.

This chain connects TRBV19 to TRBJ1-4; 8 bases line up with TRBD1. Germline V gives CDR1 LNHDA, CDR2 SQIVND (reference sequence). This CDR3 is 15 amino acids long. Trimming cost V 6 bases and J 0 bases; bases outside gene matches: 3. CDR3 in amino acids: CASRQDRATNEKLFF. CDR3 coding DNA: TGTGCCAGTAGGCAGGACAGGGCAACTAATGAAAAACTGTTTTTT.

The chain uses TRBV27 and TRBJ1-2, with D possibly matching TRBD1 (6 bases). The CDR3 is 14 residues long. Per the germline V gene, CDR1 is MNHEY and CDR2 is SMNVEV (reference sequence). V was pared by 4 bases and J by 8 bases, with 17 bases between. Here the CDR3 DNA reads TGTGCCAGCAGTTCCGCCGGGGGGCGGCGCGGCTACACCTTC. Amino acid sequence: CASSSAGGRRGYTF.